This is a list of T cell receptor beta chains from one sample in a study of T cells after somatic rescue of genetic block. Profiling relied on immunoSEQ multiplex PCR, and the TCRdb table lists in-frame clones only, not all of them. The table lists 67,000 or so clones, roughly 93% of them singletons. Sequenced: peripheral blood mononuclear cells (PBMCs). These receptors originate from a man aged 25 to 40. Both conserved end residues are part of each CDR3. A D gene is named only where the DNA matches it firmly. Where a row states a size, it is once, few, many or the class of an expanded clone; other rows omit it.

V: TRBV10-2; size: NA; D: TRBD1; J: TRBJ1-2; CDR3: CASTGGVGDGYTF; DNA: TGCGCCAGTACAGGGGGCGTAGGTGATGGCTACACCTTC
V: TRBV6-5; size: NA; D: NA; J: TRBJ1-1; CDR3: CASSPLDIKNTEAFF; DNA: TGTGCCAGCAGTCCCCTCGACATAAAGAACACTGAAGCTTTCTTT
V: TRBV7-9; size: NA; D: NA; J: TRBJ2-3; CDR3: CASSFTDTQYF; DNA: TGTGCCAGCAGCTTCACAGATACGCAGTATTTT
V: TRBV5-5; size: NA; D: NA; J: TRBJ2-2; CDR3: CASSWETGYTGELFF; DNA: TGTGCCAGCAGCTGGGAGACAGGATACACCGGGGAGCTGTTTTTT
V: TRBV7-9; size: NA; D: TRBD1; J: TRBJ1-2; CDR3: CASSEDRELLNYGYTF; DNA: TGTGCCAGCAGCGAGGACAGGGAACTTCTTAACTATGGCTACACCTTC
V: TRBV11-2; size: NA; D: NA; J: TRBJ1-1; CDR3: CASSLNRNTEAFF; DNA: TGTGCCAGCAGCTTAAACAGAAACACTGAAGCTTTCTTT
V: TRBV29-1; size: NA; D: TRBD1; J: TRBJ2-3; CDR3: CSVGPQGVGDTQYF; DNA: TGCAGCGTTGGGCCACAGGGGGTTGGAGATACGCAGTATTTT
V: TRBV5-1; size: NA; D: NA; J: TRBJ2-4; CDR3: CASSLVGSGIQYF; DNA: TGCGCCAGCAGCTTGGTCGGGAGCGGCATTCAGTACTTC
V: TRBV19; size: NA; D: TRBD1; J: TRBJ1-4; CDR3: CASMRGVGTGGRGEKLFF; DNA: TGTGCCAGTATGAGGGGAGTGGGGACAGGGGGACGAGGGGAAAAACTGTTTTTT
V: TRBV6-6; size: once; D: NA; J: TRBJ1-4; CDR3: CASSDSEKLFF; DNA: TGTGCCAGCAGTGACAGTGAAAAACTGTTTTTT
V: TRBV10-3; size: NA; D: NA; J: TRBJ2-5; CDR3: CAISDLTGETQYF; DNA: TGTGCCATCAGTGATTTGACAGGAGAGACCCAGTACTTC
V: TRBV2; size: NA; D: TRBD1; J: TRBJ1-5; CDR3: CASTWDRVNSNQPQHF; DNA: TGTGCCAGCACCTGGGACAGGGTCAATAGCAATCAGCCCCAGCATTTT
V: TRBV7-8; size: once; D: TRBD1; J: TRBJ2-7; CDR3: CASSSRIQTGSYEQYF; DNA: TGTGCCAGCAGCTCCAGGATCCAGACAGGGTCCTACGAGCAGTACTTC
V: TRBV5-6; size: once; D: NA; J: TRBJ2-5; CDR3: CASSFWAGAETQYF; DNA: TGTGCCAGCAGCTTCTGGGCGGGGGCAGAGACCCAGTACTTC
V: TRBV21-1; size: once; D: NA; J: TRBJ1-2; CDR3: CASSKWAGSRYGYTF; DNA: TGTGCCAGCAGCAAATGGGCAGGGTCTAGGTATGGCTACACCTTC
V: TRBV7-8; size: NA; D: NA; J: TRBJ1-1; CDR3: CASSQNEVAEAFF; DNA: TGTGCCAGCAGCCAAAACGAGGTCGCTGAAGCTTTCTTT
V: TRBV9; size: NA; D: TRBD2; J: TRBJ2-7; CDR3: CASSVGGRAPYEQYF; DNA: TGTGCCAGCAGCGTGGGCGGGAGGGCCCCGTACGAGCAGTACTTC
V: TRBV2; size: NA; D: NA; J: TRBJ2-1; CDR3: CASSLGGDEQFF; DNA: TGTGCCAGCAGCCTCGGGGGCGATGAGCAGTTCTTC
V: TRBV18; size: NA; D: TRBD1; J: TRBJ1-2; CDR3: CASSLDRVANYGYTF; DNA: TGTGCCAGCTCACTGGACAGGGTAGCTAACTATGGCTACACCTTC
V: TRBV6-5; size: NA; D: TRBD2; J: TRBJ2-3; CDR3: CASSHTSGRVDTQYF; DNA: TGTGCCAGCAGCCATACTAGCGGGAGGGTAGATACGCAGTATTTT
V: TRBV28; size: once; D: NA; J: TRBJ1-4; CDR3: CASSFGGDEKLFF; DNA: TGTGCCAGCAGTTTCGGGGGGGATGAAAAACTGTTTTTT
V: TRBV6-6; size: NA; D: NA; J: TRBJ2-4; CDR3: CASSYSGGARNIQYF; DNA: TGTGCCAGCAGTTACTCGGGGGGGGCTAGAAACATTCAGTACTTC
V: TRBV7-9; size: NA; D: NA; J: TRBJ1-1; CDR3: CASRAEGTEAFF; DNA: TGTGCCAGCAGGGCTGAGGGAACTGAAGCTTTCTTT
V: TRBV5-5; size: NA; D: TRBD1; J: TRBJ1-2; CDR3: CASSIDRATNYGYTF; DNA: TGTGCCAGCAGCATTGACAGGGCAACTAACTATGGCTACACCTTC
V: TRBV6-1; size: NA; D: NA; J: TRBJ2-5; CDR3: CASSEQGYETQYF; DNA: TGTGCCAGCAGTGAACAGGGGTACGAGACCCAGTACTTC
V: TRBV5-1; size: NA; D: TRBD2; J: TRBJ2-1; CDR3: CASSQGLGTYNEQFF; DNA: TGCGCCAGCAGCCAAGGACTAGGTACCTACAATGAGCAGTTCTTC
V: TRBV27; size: NA; D: NA; J: TRBJ1-3; CDR3: CASRLGASGNTIYF; DNA: TGTGCCAGCAGATTGGGGGCATCTGGAAACACCATATATTTT
V: TRBV30; size: NA; D: TRBD2; J: TRBJ2-7; CDR3: CAYGSGTSSEQYF; DNA: TGTGCCTACGGATCCGGGACTAGCAGCGAGCAGTACTTC
V: TRBV4-1; size: NA; D: TRBD2; J: TRBJ2-7; CDR3: CASSREGTNTYEQYF; DNA: TGCGCCAGCAGCCGGGAGGGGACCAATACCTACGAGCAGTACTTC
V: TRBV30; size: NA; D: TRBD2; J: TRBJ2-3; CDR3: CAWNAGGNTDTQYF; DNA: TGTGCCTGGAACGCGGGGGGGAACACAGATACGCAGTATTTT
V: TRBV5-1; size: few; D: TRBD2; J: TRBJ2-1; CDR3: CASSLTSGYYNEQFF; DNA: TGCGCCAGCAGCTTAACTAGCGGGTATTACAATGAGCAGTTCTTC
V: TRBV4-1; size: NA; D: NA; J: TRBJ2-7; CDR3: CASSHSTPPGIYEQYF; DNA: TGCGCCAGCAGCCATTCGACCCCTCCCGGAATCTACGAGCAGTACTTC
V: TRBV6-5; size: NA; D: NA; J: TRBJ1-1; CDR3: CASNHRRYTEAFF; DNA: TGTGCCAGCAACCATCGACGGTACACTGAAGCTTTCTTT
V: TRBV28; size: NA; D: NA; J: TRBJ2-1; CDR3: CATFEGSGNEQFF; DNA: TGTGCCACCTTTGAGGGTTCGGGCAATGAGCAGTTCTTC